This T cell receptor (beta chain) comes out of a study of T cell clonotyping in hematopoietic cell transplantation. Study results and limitations: Graft donor and pretransplant recipient Inverse Simpson Index values predicted broader posttransplant TCR diversity. CD4 and CD8 repertoire contributions could not be separated without sorting. Recipient TCR diversity dropped after transplant; expanded clonotypes rose from day 30 to 180. At the given depth, recipient repertoires were over 95% de novo clonotypes.

Only in-frame clones appear in the TCRdb table, and some are missing; sequencing was by immunoSEQ multiplex PCR. The sample yields about 12,000 clones, over 85% seen once. About this clone: The antigen remains undetermined.

Germline values: CDR1 SGHTA, CDR2 FQGNSA. The CDR3 runs 14 residues. Between the trimmed V and J ends, which lost 4 bases and 7 bases, there was a span of 13 bases. Specimen: PBMCs, collected 100 days after allogeneic stem cell transplant. The receptor's source is a female patient aged 50-59 years who had an allogeneic stem cell transplant from an unrelated donor, so the T cells may come from the graft donor. Some clones in this sample may be carry-over from other donors' samples. This chain connects TRBV7-2 to TRBJ1-4, with D tentatively TRBD1 (5 bases). The CDR3 is CASSSGGGGEKLFF. The CDR3 DNA follows: TGTGCCAGCAGCTCCGGAGGCGGGGGTGAAAAACTGTTTTTT.